The clone carrying this TCR beta chain has just a few counts. No antigen is known for it. This sample stems from a study of T cells in Graves' hyperthyroidism and ophthalmopathy. Background on the study: Peripheral blood was obtained at initial diagnosis, preceding any treatment.

The diagnoses drew upon clinical symptoms, serum thyroxine and TRAb, thyroid ultrasound and orbital computed tomography. This CDR3 has 17 residues. V lost 3 bases and J lost 0; bases outside the gene matches: 8. CDR1 MNHEY and CDR2 SVGEGT come from the germline V gene. Study results and limitations: Ophthalmopathy was predicted by the model a median of about 6.7 months ahead of onset. Most thyroid clonotypes with frequency above 0.001 were detected in blood.

RNA transcripts served as the template for amplifying TCR beta CDR3 regions. The primer set for the first-round RT-PCR of the TCR CDR3 was HTBI. Each CDR3 protein gets one entry after TCRdb re-called the multiplex PCR reads with MiXCR. The table has roughly 500,000 distinct CDR3 sequences, about 22% seen once. Sequencing was carried out using blood. The V call is TRBV6-2 or TRBV6-3, the J call TRBJ2-1; 7 bases are a match to TRBD2. The clonotype comes from a woman aged 65 to 85 with Graves' ophthalmopathy. The CDR3 sequence is CASSYRLGGSSYNEQFF. The CDR3 region has the DNA TGTGCCAGCAGTTATAGGTTGGGAGGGAGCTCCTACAATGAGCAGTTCTTC.